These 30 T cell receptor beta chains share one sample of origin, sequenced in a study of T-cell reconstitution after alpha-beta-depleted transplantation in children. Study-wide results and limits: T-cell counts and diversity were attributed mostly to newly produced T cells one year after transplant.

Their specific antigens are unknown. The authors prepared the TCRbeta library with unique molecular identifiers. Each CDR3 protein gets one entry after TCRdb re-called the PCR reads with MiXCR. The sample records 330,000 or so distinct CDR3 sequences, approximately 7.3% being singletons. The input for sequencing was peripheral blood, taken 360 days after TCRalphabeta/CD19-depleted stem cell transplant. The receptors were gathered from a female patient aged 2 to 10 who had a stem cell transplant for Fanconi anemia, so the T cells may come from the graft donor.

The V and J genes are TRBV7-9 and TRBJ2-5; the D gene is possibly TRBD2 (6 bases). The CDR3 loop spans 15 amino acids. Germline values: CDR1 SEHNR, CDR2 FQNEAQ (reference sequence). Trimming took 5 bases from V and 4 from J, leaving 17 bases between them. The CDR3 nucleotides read TGTGCCAGCAGCCCATGGAAGGGACTTCCAGAGACCCAGTACTTC. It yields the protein CASSPWKGLPETQYF.

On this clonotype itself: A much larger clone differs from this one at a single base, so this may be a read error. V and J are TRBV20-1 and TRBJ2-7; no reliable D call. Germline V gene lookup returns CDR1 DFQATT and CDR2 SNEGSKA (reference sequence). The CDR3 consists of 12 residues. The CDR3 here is CLTQRSPYEQYF. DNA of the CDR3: TGCCTGACCCAGCGCTCTCCTTACGAGCAGTACTTC.

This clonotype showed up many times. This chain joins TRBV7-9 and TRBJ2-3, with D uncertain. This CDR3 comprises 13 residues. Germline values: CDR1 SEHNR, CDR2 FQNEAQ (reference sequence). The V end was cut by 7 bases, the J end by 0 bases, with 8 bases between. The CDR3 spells CASISTSTDTQYF. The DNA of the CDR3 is TGTGCCAGCATTTCTACTAGCACAGATACGCAGTATTTT.

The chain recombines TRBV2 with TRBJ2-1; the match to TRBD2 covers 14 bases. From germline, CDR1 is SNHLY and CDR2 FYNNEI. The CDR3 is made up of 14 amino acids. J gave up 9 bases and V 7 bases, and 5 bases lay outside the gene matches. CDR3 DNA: TGTGCCAGCAACCGACTAGCGGGAGGGAGTGAGCAGTTCTTC. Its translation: CASNRLAGGSEQFF.

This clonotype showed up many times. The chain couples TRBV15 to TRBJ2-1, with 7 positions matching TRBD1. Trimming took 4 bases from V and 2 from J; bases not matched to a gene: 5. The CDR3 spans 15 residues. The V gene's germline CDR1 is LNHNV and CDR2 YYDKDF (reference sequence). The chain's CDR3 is CATSTGTEPYNEQFF. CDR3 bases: TGTGCCACCAGCACCGGGACAGAACCCTACAATGAGCAGTTCTTC.

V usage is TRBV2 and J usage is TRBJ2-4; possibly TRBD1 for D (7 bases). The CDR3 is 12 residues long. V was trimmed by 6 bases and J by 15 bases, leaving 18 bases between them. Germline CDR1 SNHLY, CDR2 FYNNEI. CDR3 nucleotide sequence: TGTGCCAGCAGCCCCATGGGGCAGGGGGGGTACTTC. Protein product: CASSPMGQGGYF.

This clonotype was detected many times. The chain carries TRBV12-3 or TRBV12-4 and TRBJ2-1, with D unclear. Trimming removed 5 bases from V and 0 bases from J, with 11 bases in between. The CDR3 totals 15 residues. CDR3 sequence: CASSRRESSYNEQFF. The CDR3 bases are TGTGCCAGCAGTCGACGAGAAAGCTCCTACAATGAGCAGTTCTTC.

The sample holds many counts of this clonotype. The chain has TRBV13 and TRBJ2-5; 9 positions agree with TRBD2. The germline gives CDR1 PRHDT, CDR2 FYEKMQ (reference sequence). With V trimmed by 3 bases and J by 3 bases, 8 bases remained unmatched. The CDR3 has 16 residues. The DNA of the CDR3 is TGTGCCAGCAGCTTGAGTGGGAGACTAGCGGAAGAGACCCAGTACTTC. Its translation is CASSLSGRLAEETQYF.

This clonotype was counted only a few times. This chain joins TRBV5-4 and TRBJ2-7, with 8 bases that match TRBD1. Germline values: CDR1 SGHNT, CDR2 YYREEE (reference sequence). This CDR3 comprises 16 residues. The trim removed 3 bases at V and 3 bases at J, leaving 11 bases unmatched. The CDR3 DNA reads TGTGCCAGCAGCTCACATCGGACAGGGCCTATCTACGAGCAGTACTTC. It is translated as CASSSHRTGPIYEQYF.

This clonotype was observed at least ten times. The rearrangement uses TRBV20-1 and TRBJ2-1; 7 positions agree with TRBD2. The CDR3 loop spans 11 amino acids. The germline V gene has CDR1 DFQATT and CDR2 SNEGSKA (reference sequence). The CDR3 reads CQLASPNEQFF. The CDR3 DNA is TGCCAACTAGCGTCCCCCAATGAGCAGTTCTTC.

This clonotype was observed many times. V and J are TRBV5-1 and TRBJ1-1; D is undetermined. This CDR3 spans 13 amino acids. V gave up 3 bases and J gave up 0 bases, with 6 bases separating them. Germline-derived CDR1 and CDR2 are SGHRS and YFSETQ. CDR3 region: CASSWGLNTEAFF. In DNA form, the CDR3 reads TGCGCCAGCAGCTGGGGATTGAACACTGAAGCTTTCTTT.

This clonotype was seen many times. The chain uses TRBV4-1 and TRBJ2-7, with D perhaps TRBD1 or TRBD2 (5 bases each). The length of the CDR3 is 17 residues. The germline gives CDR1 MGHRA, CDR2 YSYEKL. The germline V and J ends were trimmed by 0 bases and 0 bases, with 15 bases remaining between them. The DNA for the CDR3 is TGCGCCAGCAGCCAAGATTACCGGGACGGCCACTCCTACGAGCAGTACTTC. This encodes CASSQDYRDGHSYEQYF.

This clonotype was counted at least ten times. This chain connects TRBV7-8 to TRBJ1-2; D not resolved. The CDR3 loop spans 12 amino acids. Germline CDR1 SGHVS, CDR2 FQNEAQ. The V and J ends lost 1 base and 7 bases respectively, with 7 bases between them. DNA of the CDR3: TGTGCCAGCAGCTTAGAGTCGGTTGGCTACACCTTC. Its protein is CASSLESVGYTF.

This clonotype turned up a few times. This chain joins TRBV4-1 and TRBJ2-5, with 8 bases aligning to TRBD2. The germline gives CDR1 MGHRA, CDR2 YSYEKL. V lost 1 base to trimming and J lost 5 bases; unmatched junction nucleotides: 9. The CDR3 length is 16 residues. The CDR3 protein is CASSQGGAGARETQYF. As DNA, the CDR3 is TGCGCCAGCAGCCAAGGAGGAGCGGGGGCGCGGGAGACCCAGTACTTC.

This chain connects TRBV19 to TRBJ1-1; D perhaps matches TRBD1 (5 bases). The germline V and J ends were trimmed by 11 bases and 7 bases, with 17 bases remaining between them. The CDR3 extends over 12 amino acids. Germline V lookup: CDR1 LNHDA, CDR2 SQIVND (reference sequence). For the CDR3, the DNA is TGTGCCGGGGGGGTCATTGGAGGTGAAGCTTTCTTT. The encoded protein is CAGGVIGGEAFF.

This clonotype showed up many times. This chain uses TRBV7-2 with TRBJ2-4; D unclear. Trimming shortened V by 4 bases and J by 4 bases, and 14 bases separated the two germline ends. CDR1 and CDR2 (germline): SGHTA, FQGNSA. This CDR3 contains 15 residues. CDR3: CASSSPPSDKNIQYF. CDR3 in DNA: TGTGCCAGCAGCTCCCCCCCCAGTGATAAAAACATTCAGTACTTC.

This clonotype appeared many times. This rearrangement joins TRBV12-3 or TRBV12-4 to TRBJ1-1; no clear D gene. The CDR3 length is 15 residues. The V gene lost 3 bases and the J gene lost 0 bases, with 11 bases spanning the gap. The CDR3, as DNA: TGTGCCAGCAGTTTGCTGATAAACATGAACACTGAAGCTTTCTTT. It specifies CASSLLINMNTEAFF.

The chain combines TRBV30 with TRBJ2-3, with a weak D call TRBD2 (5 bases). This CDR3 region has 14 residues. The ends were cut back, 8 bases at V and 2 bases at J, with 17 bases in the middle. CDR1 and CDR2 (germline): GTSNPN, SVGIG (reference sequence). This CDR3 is CAIGSLSLTDTQYF. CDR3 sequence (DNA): TGTGCCATAGGGAGCCTAAGCCTCACAGATACGCAGTATTTT.

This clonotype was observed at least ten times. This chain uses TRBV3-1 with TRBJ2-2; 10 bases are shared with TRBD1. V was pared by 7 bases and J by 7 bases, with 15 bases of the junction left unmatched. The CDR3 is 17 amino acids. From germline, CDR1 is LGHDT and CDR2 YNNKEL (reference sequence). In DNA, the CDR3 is TGTGCCAGCACCCTGACAGGGGGCCGAACCTTTGGCGGGGAGCTGTTTTTT. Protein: CASTLTGGRTFGGELFF. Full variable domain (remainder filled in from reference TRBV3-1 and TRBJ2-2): DTAVSQTPKYLVTQMGNDKSIKCEQNLGHDTMYWYKQDSKKFLKIMFSYNNKELIINETVPNRFSPKSPDKAHLNLHINSLELGDSAVYFCASTLTGGRTFGGELFFGEGSRLTVL.

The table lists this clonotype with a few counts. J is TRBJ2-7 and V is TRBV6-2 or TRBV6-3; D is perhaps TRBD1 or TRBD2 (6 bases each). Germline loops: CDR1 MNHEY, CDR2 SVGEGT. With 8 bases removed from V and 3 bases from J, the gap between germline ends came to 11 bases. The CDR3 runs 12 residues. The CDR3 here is CASRGLRYEQYF. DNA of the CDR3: TGTGCCAGCCGGGGGCTCCGCTACGAGCAGTACTTC.

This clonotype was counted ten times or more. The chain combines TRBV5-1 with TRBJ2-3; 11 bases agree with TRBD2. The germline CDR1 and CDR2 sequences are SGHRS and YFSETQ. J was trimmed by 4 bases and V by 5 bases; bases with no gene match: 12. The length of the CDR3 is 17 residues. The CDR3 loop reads CASRLAGGPLPADTQYF. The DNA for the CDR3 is TGCGCCAGCAGGCTAGCGGGGGGTCCCCTCCCCGCAGATACGCAGTATTTT.

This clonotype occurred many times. CDR3 residues: CSAPTGYSTDTQYF. The CDR3 DNA reads TGCAGTGCGCCGACAGGGTATAGCACAGATACGCAGTATTTT. The chain combines TRBV20-1 with TRBJ2-3; TRBD1 matches at 7 bases. CDR1 DFQATT and CDR2 SNEGSKA come from the germline V gene (reference sequence). The CDR3 is made up of 14 amino acids. The V segment lost 6 bases and the J segment 0 bases; nucleotides outside the gene matches: 6.

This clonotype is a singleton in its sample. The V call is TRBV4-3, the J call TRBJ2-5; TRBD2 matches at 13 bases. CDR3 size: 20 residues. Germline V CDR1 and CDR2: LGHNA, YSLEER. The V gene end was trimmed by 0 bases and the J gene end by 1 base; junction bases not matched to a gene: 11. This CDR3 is CASSQDRPKTSGGLQETQYF. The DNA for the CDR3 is TGCGCCAGCAGCCAAGATCGCCCAAAGACTAGCGGGGGGCTCCAAGAGACCCAGTACTTC.

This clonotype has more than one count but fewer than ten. The CDR3 sequence is CASSLGGTGGYDEQYV. Written as DNA, the CDR3 is TGTGCCAGCAGTCTGGGAGGGACAGGGGGCTATGACGAGCAGTACGTC. The chain links TRBV28 to TRBJ2-7; 12 bases match TRBD1. The CDR3 sequence is 16 residues long. Germline CDR1 and CDR2: MDHEN and SYDVKM. Trimming cost V 5 bases and J 5 bases; bases outside gene matches: 10.

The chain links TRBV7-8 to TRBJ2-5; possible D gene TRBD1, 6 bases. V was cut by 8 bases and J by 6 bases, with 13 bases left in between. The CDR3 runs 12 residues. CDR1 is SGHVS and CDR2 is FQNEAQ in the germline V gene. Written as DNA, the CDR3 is TGTGCCAGCTTAGTTCAGGGGAAGACCCAGTACTTC. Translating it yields CASLVQGKTQYF.

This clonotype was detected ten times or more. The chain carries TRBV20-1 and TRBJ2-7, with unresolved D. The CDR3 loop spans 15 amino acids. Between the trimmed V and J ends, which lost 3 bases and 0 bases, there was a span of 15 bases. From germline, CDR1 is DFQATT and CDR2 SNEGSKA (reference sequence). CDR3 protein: CSASAPRHSSYEQYF. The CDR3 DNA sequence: TGCAGTGCTAGTGCCCCCCGACACTCCTCCTACGAGCAGTACTTC.

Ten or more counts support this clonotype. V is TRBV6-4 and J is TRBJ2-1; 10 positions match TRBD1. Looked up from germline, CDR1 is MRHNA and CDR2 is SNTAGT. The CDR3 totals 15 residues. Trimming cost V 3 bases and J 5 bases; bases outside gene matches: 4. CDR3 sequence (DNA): TGTGCCAGCAGTGATACCGGGACAGGGGACAATGAGCAGTTCTTC. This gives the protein CASSDTGTGDNEQFF.

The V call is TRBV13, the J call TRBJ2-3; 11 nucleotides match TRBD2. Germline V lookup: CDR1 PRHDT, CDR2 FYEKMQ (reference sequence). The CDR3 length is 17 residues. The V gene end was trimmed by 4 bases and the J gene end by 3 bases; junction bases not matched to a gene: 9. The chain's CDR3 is CASSWASGGLATDTQYF. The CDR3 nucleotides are TGTGCCAGCAGCTGGGCTAGCGGGGGGCTGGCGACAGATACGCAGTATTTT.

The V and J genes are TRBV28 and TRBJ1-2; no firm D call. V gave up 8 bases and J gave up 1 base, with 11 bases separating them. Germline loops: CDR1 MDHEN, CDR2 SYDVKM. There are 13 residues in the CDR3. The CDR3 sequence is CASEAGINYGYTF. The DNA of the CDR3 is TGTGCCAGCGAAGCAGGCATTAACTATGGCTACACCTTC.

In DNA, the CDR3 is TGTGCCAGCAGCCCCATTGGCGGGTACGCCGCAGCTTTCTTT. This translates into CASSPIGGYAAAFF. The rearrangement joins TRBV11-2 to TRBJ1-1; D call uncertain. Trimming cost V 5 bases and J 10 bases, with 20 bases left between them. Per germline, CDR1 SGHAT and CDR2 FQNNGV. The CDR3 sequence is 14 residues long.